This is a list of T cell receptor beta chains from one sample in a study of beta chain features in type 1 diabetes. Sequencing was performed with immunoSEQ multiplex PCR; in TCRdb, only in-frame clones are kept and a portion is missing. The sample contains about 190,000 clones, about 7.9% of which appear only once. Input material: central memory CD4+ T cells from blood. Receptors originate from a young man with type 1 diabetes. Each CDR3 is given with its conserved first and last residue. Not all rows give a size; the values are once, few, many and, for expanded clones, a class.

>-|TRBJ2-5|TRBV5-1
CASSLAATGEETQYF
>once|TRBJ1-3|TRBV7-2
CASSFDRASSGNTIYF
>-|TRBJ2-3|TRBV5-1
CASSLGLAGKSQDTQYF
>few|TRBJ1-2|TRBV28
CASSLRTGIGYTF
>few|TRBJ2-1|TRBV29-1
CSVEEPGLRHNEQFF
>-|TRBJ1-2|TRBV2
CASSENSGYTF
>-|TRBJ2-7|TRBV28
CASSLSRQGSYEQYF
>-|TRBJ1-2|TRBV2
CASSDPTGAGGYTF
>once|TRBJ2-7|TRBV7-2
CASSWTASYEQYF
>few|TRBJ2-1|TRBV29-1
CSVEASGSYEQFF
>few|TRBJ2-1|TRBV30
CAWRGTGGAEQFF
>-|TRBJ2-7|TRBV18
CASSPESLIEQYF
>few|TRBJ1-6|TRBV7-9
CASKRDIVNSPLHF
>-|TRBJ2-7|TRBV28
CASSSPRRGARGEQYF
>few|TRBJ2-2|TRBV10-3
CAISAGQGGTGELFF
>-|TRBJ2-3|TRBV4-3
CASSQSGGTDTQYF
>-|TRBJ1-6|TRBV7-8
CASSLVSPSPLHF
>few|TRBJ1-2|TRBV16
CASSLRGQGTVGYTF
>few|TRBJ1-3|TRBV18
CASSPGLGENTIYF
>once|TRBJ2-3|TRBV11-2
CASSFRQSRSGDTQYF
>-|TRBJ1-2|TRBV7-9
CASSSDTNYGYTF
>-|TRBJ2-7|TRBV27
CASSFTRGVGEQYF
>few|TRBJ1-2|TRBV5-6
CASSSQGNYGYTF
>-|TRBJ2-1|TRBV28
CASSSGTGGGFF
>-|TRBJ2-2|TRBV18
CASSPVSGVRNTGELFF
>-|TRBJ1-1|TRBV28
CASSLGMRAEAFF